Following are 18 T cell receptor beta chains from one sample sequenced in a study of PD-L1 blockade in urothelial cancer. The time point: peripheral blood 6 weeks after treatment start. TCRdb keeps only in-frame clones here, not all; method: immunoSEQ multiplex PCR. The sample shows about 76,000 clones, less than 95% of them seen only once. The specimen comprised PBMCs, sampled around atezolizumab (anti-PD-L1) treatment. The receptors here all came from a woman aged 80 or over with urothelial cancer.

The chain uses TRBV18 and TRBJ1-5; TRBD1 is a possible D gene (5 bases). CDR1 is KGHSH, CDR2 LQKENI, per germline. The CDR3 loop spans 15 amino acids. The ends were cut back, 6 bases at V and 4 bases at J, with 16 bases in the middle. The CDR3 bases are TGTGCCAGCTCGTTGTCGGGGGGTAGTAATCAGCCCCAGCATTTT. This codes for CASSLSGGSNQPQHF.

The chain combines TRBV10-1 with TRBJ2-2; D is perhaps TRBD2 (5 bases). Trimming pared 6 bases from V and 3 bases from J, leaving 14 bases between. Germline CDR1 is WNHNN and CDR2 is SYGVQD (reference sequence). The CDR3 is 15 amino acids. In DNA form, the CDR3 reads TGCGCCAGCAGCTTCGGGGTTATAGACACCGGGGAGCTGTTTTTT. This gives the protein CASSFGVIDTGELFF.

This clone was counted a few times. CDR3 nucleotide sequence: TGTGCCAGCAGCTTCACACAGGCGAACACTGAAGCTTTCTTT. As protein: CASSFTQANTEAFF. The chain is built from TRBV9 and TRBJ1-1; D is possibly TRBD1 (5 bases). From germline, CDR1 is SGDLS and CDR2 YYNGEE. The CDR3 covers 14 residues. Between the trimmed V and J ends, which lost 4 bases and 1 base, there was a span of 11 bases. Full variable domain (missing parts from reference TRBV9 and TRBJ1-1): DSGVTQTPKHLITATGQRVTLRCSPRSGDLSVYWYQQSLDQGLQFLIQYYNGEERAKGNILERFSAQQFPDLHSELNLSSLELGDSALYFCASSFTQANTEAFFGQGTRLTVV.

The genes are TRBV27 and TRBJ2-3; 10 bases align to TRBD2. J gave up 5 bases and V 7 bases, and 3 bases lay outside the gene matches. Germline values: CDR1 MNHEY, CDR2 SMNVEV (reference sequence). There are 13 residues in the CDR3. The CDR3 DNA follows: TGTGCCAGCAATAGACTAGCGGGAGATACGCAGTATTTT. Its protein product is CASNRLAGDTQYF.

V is TRBV4-1 and J is TRBJ1-4; 8 nucleotides agree with TRBD1. The J segment lost 3 bases and the V segment lost 3 bases, leaving 12 bases of the junction unmatched. The CDR3 loop spans 18 amino acids. Germline V gives CDR1 MGHRA, CDR2 YSYEKL. CDR3 amino acids: CASSQDNRGTRANEKLFF. The CDR3 DNA reads TGCGCCAGCAGCCAGGATAACAGGGGGACCCGCGCTAATGAAAAACTGTTTTTT.

This clone showed up just once. The chain employs TRBV7-3 and TRBJ2-2; 15 nucleotides line up with TRBD2. From germline, CDR1 is SGHTA and CDR2 FQGTGA. The CDR3 runs 16 residues. With V trimmed by 4 bases and J by 4 bases, 1 base remained unmatched. CDR3 loop: CASSWTSGRATGELFF. The CDR3 DNA is TGTGCCAGCAGCTGGACTAGCGGGAGGGCCACCGGGGAGCTGTTTTTT.

V gene TRBV28 combines with J gene TRBJ2-1, with TRBD2 matching 8 bases. Germline values: CDR1 MDHEN, CDR2 SYDVKM. Trimming at V came to 8 bases and at J to 2 bases, leaving 5 bases not matched to a gene. This CDR3 comprises 14 residues. The CDR3 here is CASQSGGTYNEQFF. As DNA, the CDR3 is TGTGCCAGCCAAAGCGGGGGAACCTACAATGAGCAGTTCTTC.

This clone was counted only a few times. The gene calls are TRBV28 and TRBJ2-7, with TRBD1 matching over 9 bases. This CDR3 has 14 amino acids. The germline V gene encodes CDR1 MDHEN and CDR2 SYDVKM. J gave up 2 bases and V 4 bases, and 3 bases lay outside the gene matches. The CDR3 DNA reads TGTGCCAGCAGTTCGGGACAGGGCACCTACGAGCAGTACTTC. Its protein is CASSSGQGTYEQYF.

The chain combines TRBV6-1 with TRBJ1-4; maybe TRBD1 (6 bases). Between the trimmed V and J ends, which lost 4 bases and 8 bases, there was a span of 14 bases. This CDR3 has 14 residues. Germline CDR1 and CDR2: MNHNS and SASEGT. CDR3 bases: TGTGCCAGCAGTGGCACAGGGAGAGGAGAAAAACTGTTTTTT. It codes for CASSGTGRGEKLFF.

Only a few counts were recorded for this clone. The rearrangement links TRBV30 to TRBJ1-1; weak D call: TRBD1 (5 bases). Germline CDR1 GTSNPN, CDR2 SVGIG (reference sequence). This CDR3 comprises 17 residues. Trimming stripped 0 bases from V and 4 bases from J, with 21 bases between. The DNA of the CDR3 is TGTGCCTGGAGTGTATCGGCGAGCTGGGGCAGGGTCACTGAAGCTTTCTTT. Its protein product is CAWSVSASWGRVTEAFF.

The CDR3 bases are TGTGCCAGCAGTACCCCGGGGGGGAATGAGCAGTTCTTC. Translated: CASSTPGGNEQFF. This sequence joins TRBV27 and TRBJ2-1, with 8 bases fitting TRBD2. Germline CDR1 reads MNHEY; CDR2 reads SMNVEV (reference sequence). This CDR3 is 13 amino acids long. V gave up 5 bases and J gave up 7 bases; unmatched junction bases: 4.

This clone was counted a few times. The chain carries TRBV25-1 and TRBJ2-5; the D gene is possibly TRBD1 (6 bases). CDR3 length equals 13 residues. Germline V CDR1 and CDR2: MGHDK, SYGVNS. The germline V and J ends were trimmed by 7 bases and 7 bases, with 16 bases remaining between them. The CDR3 nucleotides read TGTGCCAGCACGGACAGTCTTGCGAGGACCCAGTACTTC. Translated: CASTDSLARTQYF.

The chain has TRBV29-1 and TRBJ1-5, with TRBD1 as a possible D gene (5 bases). Germline values: CDR1 SQVTM, CDR2 ANQGSEA. Trimming pared 4 bases from V and 4 bases from J, leaving 14 bases between. This CDR3 region has 14 residues. DNA of the CDR3: TGCAGCGTTGCCTCCGGGGGACCTAATCAGCCCCAGCATTTT. Translation: CSVASGGPNQPQHF.

The chain recombines TRBV5-1 with TRBJ1-4; D might be TRBD1 (6 bases). Germline V CDR1 and CDR2: SGHRS, YFSETQ. The CDR3 contains 14 residues. Between the trimmed V and J ends, which lost 1 base and 8 bases, there was a span of 12 bases. CDR3 in amino acids: CASSLQGLREKLFF. CDR3 in DNA: TGCGCCAGCAGCTTGCAGGGGTTGAGGGAAAAACTGTTTTTT.

The rearrangement links TRBV19 to TRBJ2-5; possible D gene TRBD2, 6 bases. The V end was cut by 3 bases, the J end by 5 bases, with 13 bases between. Per the germline V gene, CDR1 is LNHDA and CDR2 is SQIVND (reference sequence). This CDR3 is 14 amino acids long. The CDR3: CASSMWAGKETQYF. In DNA form, the CDR3 reads TGTGCCAGTAGTATGTGGGCGGGAAAGGAGACCCAGTACTTC.

This rearrangement joins TRBV18 to TRBJ2-5; TRBD2 might be the D (5 bases). Looked up from germline, CDR1 is KGHSH and CDR2 is LQKENI. The CDR3 runs to 13 residues. The V gene lost 6 bases and the J gene lost 2 bases, with 10 bases spanning the gap. The CDR3 is CASSPGNQETQYF. The CDR3 DNA reads TGTGCCAGCTCCCCGGGGAATCAAGAGACCCAGTACTTC.

J is TRBJ1-1 and V is TRBV19, with D maybe TRBD1 (6 bases). Trimming cost V 3 bases and J 1 base, with 18 bases left between them. Germline-derived CDR1 and CDR2 are LNHDA and SQIVND (reference sequence). The CDR3 contains 17 residues. The CDR3 sequence: CASSIPMRTAANTEAFF. The CDR3 DNA sequence: TGTGCCAGTAGTATTCCGATGAGGACAGCCGCGAACACTGAAGCTTTCTTT.

The rearrangement joins TRBV5-1 to TRBJ2-2; D possibly corresponds to TRBD1 (6 bases). CDR1 is SGHRS, CDR2 YFSETQ, per germline. This CDR3 region has 14 residues. Trimming removed 0 bases at V and 7 bases at J, with 10 bases between. CDR3: CASSLGDTGGELFF. Written as DNA, the CDR3 is TGCGCCAGCAGCTTGGGGGACACCGGCGGGGAGCTGTTTTTT.